Following are 2 T cell receptor beta chains from one sample sequenced in a study of CD8 T cells in ankylosing spondylitis. TCRdb re-called the 5' RACE reads through MiXCR, storing one row per CDR3 protein. The table has around 39,000 distinct CDR3 sequences, approximately 15% seen once. Sequencing input: blood. These receptors were obtained from a male donor with ankylosing spondylitis or in good health (not recorded which).

J is TRBJ2-1 and V is TRBV6-6; 9 nucleotides match TRBD2. Germline CDR1 is MNHNY and CDR2 is SVGAGI (reference sequence). V was clipped by 2 bases and J by 4 bases; unmatched bases: 3. There are 15 residues in the CDR3. The CDR3 protein is CASSYPGLAYNEQFF. As DNA, the CDR3 is TGTGCCAGCAGTTACCCGGGACTAGCTTACAATGAGCAGTTCTTC.

The chain employs TRBV15 and TRBJ2-2, with a possible D match to TRBD2 (6 bases). This CDR3 contains 13 residues. The V end was cut by 5 bases, the J end by 7 bases, with 11 bases between. CDR1 LNHNV and CDR2 YYDKDF come from the germline V gene (reference sequence). The DNA of the CDR3 is TGTGCCACCAGCCGCCCCGGGGGCGGGGAGCTGTTTTTT. This encodes CATSRPGGGELFF.